This T cell receptor beta chain was documented in a study of T cells in Graves' hyperthyroidism and ophthalmopathy. General study points: The authors' 13 V-J model separated ophthalmopathy from stable hyperthyroidism.

The diagnoses drew upon clinical symptoms, serum thyroxine and TRAb, thyroid ultrasound and orbital computed tomography. The germline V gene has CDR1 MNHEY and CDR2 SMNVEV (reference sequence). V lost 0 bases, J lost 4 bases, and 4 bases stayed unmatched. The CDR3 runs 15 residues. Amplification yielded TCR beta CDR3 regions, with RNA transcripts as the source. Carried out on the TCR CDR3, a first-round RT-PCR used the HTBI primer set. From the multiplex PCR reads, TCRdb called clonotypes with MiXCR, one entry per CDR3 protein. Among roughly 500,000 distinct CDR3 sequences listed, about 16% were seen once. Turning to this clonotype: What it recognizes is unknown.

Sample: blood. The chain recombines TRBV27 with TRBJ2-7, with TRBD1 matching 9 bases. This TCR came from a woman in her 30s with Graves' ophthalmopathy. Written as DNA, the CDR3 is TGTGCCAGCAGTTTATCCCCGGGACAGGGATACGAGCAGTACTTC. This translates into CASSLSPGQGYEQYF.